The clone carrying this T cell receptor (beta chain) was seen repeatedly, ten times or more. The sample comes from a study of T cells in Graves' hyperthyroidism and ophthalmopathy. TCR beta CDR3 region amplification was performed from RNA transcripts. In the first-round RT-PCR of the TCR CDR3, the HTBI primer set was used. TCRdb analysed the multiplex PCR reads with MiXCR anew, one entry per CDR3 protein. Among 300,000 to 400,000 distinct CDR3 sequences listed, 20% to 25% were seen once. This receptor was taken from a woman aged 45-65 years with Graves' hyperthyroidism. The sequenced material came from blood.

CDR3 residues: CASSFGGPYEQYF. CDR3 sequence (DNA): TGTGCCAGCAGTTTTGGCGGGCCCTACGAGCAGTACTTC. V is TRBV12-3 or TRBV12-4 and J is TRBJ2-7; TRBD2 is a possible D gene (5 bases). This CDR3 spans 13 amino acids. V gave up 3 bases and J gave up 2 bases, with 8 bases separating them.